This T cell receptor (beta chain) is from a study of cytomegalovirus exposure and HLA in healthy donors. V was shortened by 2 bases and J by 0 bases, with 8 bases between the two germline ends. This CDR3 is built from 15 residues. Germline V gives CDR1 MNHEY, CDR2 SVGAGI. Clones were sequenced by immunoSEQ multiplex PCR, and TCRdb holds only the in-frame ones, with some missing. Of over 120,000 clones listed, 75% to 90% are singletons. Sequencing was done on a sample of PBMCs. The V call is TRBV6-5, the J call TRBJ1-3; D gene unclear. The source of this sequence is a woman aged 18-30 years in good health and CMV-seropositive. The CDR3 spells CASSYDWSSGNTIYF. The CDR3 bases are TGTGCCAGCAGTTACGACTGGAGCTCTGGAAACACCATATATTTT.